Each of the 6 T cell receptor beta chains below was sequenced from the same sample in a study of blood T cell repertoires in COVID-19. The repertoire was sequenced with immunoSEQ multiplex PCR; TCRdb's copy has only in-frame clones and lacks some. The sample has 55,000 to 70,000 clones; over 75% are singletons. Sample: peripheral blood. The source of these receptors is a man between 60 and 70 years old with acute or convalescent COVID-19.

CDR3 sequence: CASSQARTRSYNEQFF. The CDR3 DNA is TGCGCCAGCAGCCAAGCCCGGACAAGGAGTTACAATGAGCAGTTCTTC. The genes are TRBV4-3 and TRBJ2-1, with D possibly TRBD1 on 5 matching bases. Per germline, CDR1 LGHNA and CDR2 YSLEER. Trimming took 1 base from V and 4 from J, leaving 14 bases between them. The CDR3 consists of 16 residues.

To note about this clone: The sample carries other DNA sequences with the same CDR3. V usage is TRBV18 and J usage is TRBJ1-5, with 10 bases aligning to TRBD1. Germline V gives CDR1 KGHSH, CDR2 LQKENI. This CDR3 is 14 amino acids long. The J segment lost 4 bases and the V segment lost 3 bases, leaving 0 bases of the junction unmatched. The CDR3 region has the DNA TGTGCCAGCTCACCGGGACAGGGGAATCAGCCCCAGCATTTT. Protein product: CASSPGQGNQPQHF.

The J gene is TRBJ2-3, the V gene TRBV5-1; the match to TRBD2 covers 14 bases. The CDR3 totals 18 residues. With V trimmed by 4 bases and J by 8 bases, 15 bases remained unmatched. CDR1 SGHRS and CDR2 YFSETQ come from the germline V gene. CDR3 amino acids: CASSQAGTSGGPGGTQYF. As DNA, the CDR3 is TGCGCCAGCAGCCAGGCCGGGACTAGCGGGGGCCCGGGGGGTACGCAGTATTTT.

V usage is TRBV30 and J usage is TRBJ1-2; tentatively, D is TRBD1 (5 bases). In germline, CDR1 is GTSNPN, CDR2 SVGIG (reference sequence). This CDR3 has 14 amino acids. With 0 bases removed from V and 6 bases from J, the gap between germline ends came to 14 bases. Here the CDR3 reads CAWSVGSREDGYTF. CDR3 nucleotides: TGTGCCTGGAGTGTAGGGAGCAGGGAGGATGGCTACACCTTC.

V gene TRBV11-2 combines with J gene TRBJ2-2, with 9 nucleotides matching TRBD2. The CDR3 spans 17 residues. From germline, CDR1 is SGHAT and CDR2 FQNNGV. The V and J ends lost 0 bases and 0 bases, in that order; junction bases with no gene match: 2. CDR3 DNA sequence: TGTGCCAGCAGCTTAGAAGTAGCGGGAGCGAACACCGGGGAGCTGTTTTTT. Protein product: CASSLEVAGANTGELFF.

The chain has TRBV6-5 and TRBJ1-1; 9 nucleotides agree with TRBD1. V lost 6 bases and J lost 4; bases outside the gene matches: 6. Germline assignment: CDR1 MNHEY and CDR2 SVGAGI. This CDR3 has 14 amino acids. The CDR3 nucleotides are TGTGCCAGCAGGACCGGGACAGGGCGCACTGAAGCTTTCTTT. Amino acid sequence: CASRTGTGRTEAFF.